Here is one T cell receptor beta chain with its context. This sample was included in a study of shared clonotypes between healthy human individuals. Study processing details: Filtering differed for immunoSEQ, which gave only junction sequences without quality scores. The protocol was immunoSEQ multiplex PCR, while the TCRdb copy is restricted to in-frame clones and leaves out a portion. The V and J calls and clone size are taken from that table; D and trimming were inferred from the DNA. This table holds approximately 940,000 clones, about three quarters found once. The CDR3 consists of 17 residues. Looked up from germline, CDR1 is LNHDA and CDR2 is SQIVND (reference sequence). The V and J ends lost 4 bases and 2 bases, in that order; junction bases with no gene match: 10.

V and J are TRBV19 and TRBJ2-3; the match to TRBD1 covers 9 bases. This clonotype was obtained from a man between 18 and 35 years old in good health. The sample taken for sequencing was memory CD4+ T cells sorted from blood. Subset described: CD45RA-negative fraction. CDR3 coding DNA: TGTGCCAGTAGTACAAACCGGGGACAGGGAAACACAGATACGCAGTATTTT. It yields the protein CASSTNRGQGNTDTQYF.